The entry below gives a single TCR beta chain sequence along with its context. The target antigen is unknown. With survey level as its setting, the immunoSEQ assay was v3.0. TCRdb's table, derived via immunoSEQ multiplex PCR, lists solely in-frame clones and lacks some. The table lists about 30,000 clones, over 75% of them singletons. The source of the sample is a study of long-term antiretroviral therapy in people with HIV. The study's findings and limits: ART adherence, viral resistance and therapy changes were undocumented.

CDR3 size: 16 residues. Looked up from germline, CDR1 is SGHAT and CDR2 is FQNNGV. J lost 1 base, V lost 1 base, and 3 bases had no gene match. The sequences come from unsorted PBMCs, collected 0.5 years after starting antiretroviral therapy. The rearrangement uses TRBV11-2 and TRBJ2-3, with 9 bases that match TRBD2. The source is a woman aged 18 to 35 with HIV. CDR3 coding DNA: TGTGCCAGCAGCTTAGGTGGCGGGAGGGGCACAGATACGCAGTATTTT. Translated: CASSLGGGRGTDTQYF.